Shown below are 5 T cell receptor beta chains from a single sample sequenced in a study of blood T cells in healthy people across ages. Sample-barcoded 5' priming and a J-beta primer mix drove a second PCR of 7 to 11 cycles. TCRdb called the 5' RACE reads again in MiXCR, with one record for every CDR3 protein. The table includes fewer than 800,000 distinct CDR3 sequences, 20% to 25% detected once. Sequences were obtained from blood. The receptor source for this set is a man aged 65 to 85 in good health.

This clonotype came up a few times. Relative to the germline gene, one junction end is altered; a read error may explain this. This chain connects TRBV12-3 or TRBV12-4 to TRBJ1-6; D not certain. The CDR3 contains 14 residues. The CDR3 loop is CASRSDGGHSPLHF. The DNA of the CDR3 is TGTGCCAGCAGGTCCGACGGCGGTCATTCGCCCCTCCACTTT.

The chain employs TRBV12-5 and TRBJ2-7; TRBD1 matches 7 bases. Trimming took 1 base from V and 5 from J; bases not matched to a gene: 11. The CDR3 is 16 residues long. The germline V gene has CDR1 LGHNT and CDR2 FRNRAP. The CDR3 protein is CASGLAYYDRENEQYF. As DNA, the CDR3 is TGTGCTAGTGGTTTGGCCTACTACGACAGGGAGAACGAGCAGTACTTC.

On this clonotype: No conserved phenylalanine or tryptophan ends this CDR3, so it is likely a read error. The chain carries TRBV6-1 and TRBJ1-4; D remains unclear. The germline V gene has CDR1 MNHNS and CDR2 SASEGT. The CDR3 loop spans 15 amino acids. Deletions cut 2 bases from V and 0 bases from J, with 7 bases between. This CDR3 is CASSEPGATNEKLFL. In DNA, the CDR3 is TGTGCCAGCAGTGAACCGGGAGCAACTAATGAAAAACTGTTTCTT.

The rearrangement links TRBV5-1 to TRBJ2-5; TRBD1 aligns across 11 bases. The J call may be faulty, since TRBJ2-7 better matches the DNA end. In germline, CDR1 is SGHRS, CDR2 YFSETQ. The CDR3 totals 16 residues. The CDR3 bases are TGCGCCAGCAGAGGGTACCTCGGGACAGGGGGCTACGAGCAGTACTTC. Translation: CASRGYLGTGGYEQYF.

There are a few counts of this clonotype. The chain's CDR3 is CASSLGTGFIGYQETQYF. For the CDR3, the DNA is TGCGCCAGCAGCTTAGGGACAGGGTTCATAGGCTACCAAGAGACCCAGTACTTC. The chain recombines TRBV5-1 with TRBJ2-5; 9 positions agree with TRBD1. This CDR3 region has 18 residues. J lost 0 bases, V lost 2 bases, and 11 bases had no gene match. CDR1 and CDR2 (germline): SGHRS, YFSETQ.